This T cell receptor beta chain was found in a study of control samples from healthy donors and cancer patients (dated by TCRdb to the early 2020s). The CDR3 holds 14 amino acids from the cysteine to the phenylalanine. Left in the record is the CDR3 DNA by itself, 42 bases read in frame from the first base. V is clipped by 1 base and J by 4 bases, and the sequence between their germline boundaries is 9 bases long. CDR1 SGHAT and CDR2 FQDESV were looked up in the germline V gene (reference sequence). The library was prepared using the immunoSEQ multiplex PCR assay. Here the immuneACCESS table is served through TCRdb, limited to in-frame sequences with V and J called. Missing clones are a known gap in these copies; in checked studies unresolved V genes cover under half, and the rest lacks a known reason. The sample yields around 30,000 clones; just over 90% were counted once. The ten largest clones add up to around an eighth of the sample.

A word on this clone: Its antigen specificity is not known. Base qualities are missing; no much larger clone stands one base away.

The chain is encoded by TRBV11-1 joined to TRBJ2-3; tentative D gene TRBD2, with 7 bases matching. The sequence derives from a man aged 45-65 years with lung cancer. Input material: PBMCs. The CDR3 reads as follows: CASSLGGGADTQYF. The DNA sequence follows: TGTGCCAGCAGCTTAGGCGGGGGCGCAGATACGCAGTATTTT. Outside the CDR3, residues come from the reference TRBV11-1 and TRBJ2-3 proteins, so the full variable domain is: EAEVAQSPRYKITEKSQAVAFWCDPISGHATLYWYRQILGQGPELLVQFQDESVVDDSQLPKDRFSAERLKGVDSTLKIQPAELGDSAMYLCASSLGGGADTQYFGPGTRLTVL.